The 20 T cell receptor beta chains reported below all come from one sample, sequenced in a study of T-cell reconstitution after alpha-beta-depleted transplantation in children. Preparation of the TCRbeta library involved a method that used unique molecular identifiers. TCRdb reprocessed the PCR reads with MiXCR, giving one entry per CDR3 protein. The sample contains 190,000 or so distinct CDR3 sequences, just over 14% of which appear only once. The sample was PBMCs from the stem cell graft donor, taken from the stem cell graft. The receptors were sampled from a human donor who donated a stem cell graft to a child with acute lymphoblastic leukemia.

This clonotype was picked up many times. J is TRBJ2-1 and V is TRBV5-5; weak D call: TRBD2 (5 bases). The CDR3 length is 13 residues. The germline CDR1 and CDR2 sequences are SGHKS and YYEKEE (reference sequence). Trimming took off 4 bases at V and 4 bases at J, with 9 bases between the two ends. The DNA for the CDR3 is TGTGCCAGCAGCCCCCGGACTTACAATGAGCAGTTCTTC. It yields the protein CASSPRTYNEQFF.

This clonotype was counted ten times or more. The chain couples TRBV12-3 or TRBV12-4 to TRBJ1-2; no definite D call. V shed 2 bases and J shed 7 bases, with 8 bases lying between them. This CDR3 comprises 12 residues. The CDR3 loop is CASSLIAAGYTF. CDR3 sequence (DNA): TGTGCCAGCAGTTTAATTGCAGCTGGCTACACCTTC.

This clonotype appeared many times. The rearrangement links TRBV12-3 or TRBV12-4 to TRBJ2-5, with D perhaps matching TRBD1 (6 bases). The length of the CDR3 is 17 residues. V lost 5 bases to trimming and J lost 1 base, with 20 bases between them. CDR3 region: CASSKKMDSRVQETQYF. CDR3 nucleotide sequence: TGTGCCAGCAGTAAGAAGATGGACAGCAGGGTCCAAGAGACCCAGTACTTC.

The CDR3 sequence is CSARSPGGPPEQYF. CDR3 bases: TGCAGTGCTAGATCACCGGGAGGTCCTCCCGAGCAGTACTTC. The rearrangement uses TRBV20-1 and TRBJ2-7; TRBD2 matches at 7 bases. The CDR3 covers 14 residues. The germline CDR1 and CDR2 sequences are DFQATT and SNEGSKA (reference sequence). The V segment lost 2 bases and the J segment 6 bases; nucleotides outside the gene matches: 10.

This clonotype was picked up a small number of times. The CDR3 sequence: CASSQLAGGGETQYF. The DNA of the CDR3 is TGTGCCAGCAGTCAACTAGCGGGAGGGGGGGAGACCCAGTACTTC. The genes are TRBV6-1 and TRBJ2-5, with 13 bases matching TRBD2. J lost 5 bases, V lost 5 bases, and 5 bases had no gene match. Germline values: CDR1 MNHNS, CDR2 SASEGT. This CDR3 region has 15 residues.

The chain combines TRBV5-1 with TRBJ2-2; TRBD1 matches 7 bases. This CDR3 is built from 15 residues. Trimming cost V 4 bases and J 0 bases; bases outside gene matches: 3. Germline-derived CDR1 and CDR2 are SGHRS and YFSETQ. The CDR3 coding sequence is TGCGCCAGCAGCAAGGGACAGCCGAACACCGGGGAGCTGTTTTTT. It translates to CASSKGQPNTGELFF.

There are many counts of this clonotype. This chain joins TRBV2 and TRBJ2-3; D possibly corresponds to TRBD2 (5 bases). Germline values: CDR1 SNHLY, CDR2 FYNNEI. This CDR3 is built from 15 residues. With 6 bases removed from V and 2 bases from J, the gap between germline ends came to 15 bases. CDR3 coding DNA: TGTGCCAGCAGAAGAGAAAATAGCGTCACAGATACGCAGTATTTT. It yields the protein CASRRENSVTDTQYF.

This clonotype occurred many times. The rearrangement links TRBV29-1 to TRBJ1-2; D gene uncertain. Germline V gene data show CDR1 as SQVTM and CDR2 as ANQGSEA. V lost 0 bases to trimming and J lost 3 bases, with 14 bases between them. CDR3 size: 15 residues. The CDR3 spells CSVEESSNGYYGYTF. The CDR3 DNA reads as TGCAGCGTTGAAGAATCTAGTAACGGGTACTATGGCTACACCTTC.

This clonotype was found many times. The rearrangement links TRBV7-6 to TRBJ2-2; 13 bases are a match to TRBD2. Germline CDR1 is SGHVS and CDR2 is FNYEAQ. V lost 5 bases and J lost 5; bases outside the gene matches: 11. The CDR3 runs 18 residues. CDR3 DNA sequence: TGTGCCAGCAGCCGAAGGACTAGCGGGAGTCGGAATACCGGGGAGCTGTTTTTT. Its protein is CASSRRTSGSRNTGELFF.

This clonotype showed up many times. The V and J genes are TRBV10-3 and TRBJ1-2; 7 bases are a match to TRBD1. V dropped 6 bases and J dropped 8; count of bases not matched to a gene: 9. Germline-derived CDR1 and CDR2 are ENHRY and SYGVKD. The CDR3 has 13 amino acids. CDR3 residues: CAIRPTGSGGYTF. CDR3 nucleotide sequence: TGTGCCATCAGACCGACAGGGTCTGGCGGCTACACCTTC.

This clonotype was observed at least ten times. The chain carries TRBV5-5 and TRBJ2-1, with D possibly being TRBD1 (6 bases). The CDR3 spans 15 residues. CDR1 and CDR2 (germline): SGHKS, YYEKEE (reference sequence). Trimming removed 0 bases at V and 4 bases at J, with 11 bases between. As DNA, the CDR3 is TGTGCCAGCAGCTTGGAGGGGGAGTCTTACAATGAGCAGTTCTTC. Residues: CASSLEGESYNEQFF.

This clonotype was detected ten times or more. The V gene is TRBV7-6, the J gene TRBJ2-5; 9 bases line up with TRBD1. V shed 8 bases and J 5 bases; nucleotides not matched to a gene: 0. There are 11 residues in the CDR3. Germline V CDR1 and CDR2: SGHVS, FNYEAQ. The CDR3 region has the DNA TGTGCCAGCGGACAGGGGGAGACCCAGTACTTC. Protein sequence: CASGQGETQYF.

This chain connects TRBV27 to TRBJ2-7; D perhaps matches TRBD2 (6 bases). The V gene lost 5 bases and the J gene lost 5 bases, with 10 bases spanning the gap. The germline V gene encodes CDR1 MNHEY and CDR2 SMNVEV (reference sequence). CDR3 size: 12 residues. In DNA, the CDR3 is TGTGCCAGCAGTCCCCCTAGCGACGAGCAGTACTTC. Encoded protein: CASSPPSDEQYF.

A few counts support this clonotype. The rearrangement joins TRBV4-2 to TRBJ2-7; no clear D gene. The CDR3 consists of 14 residues. Trimming cost V 4 bases and J 6 bases, with 16 bases left between them. Germline V gene lookup returns CDR1 LGHNA and CDR2 YNFKEQ. This CDR3 is CASSLPKGSGEQYF. The CDR3 DNA is TGTGCCAGCAGCCTCCCGAAAGGGTCGGGCGAGCAGTACTTC.

With respect to this clonotype: This may stem from a read error, because a much larger clone lies one nucleotide away. The V call is TRBV5-4, the J call TRBJ2-1, with a tentative D call TRBD2 (6 bases). The V and J ends lost 0 bases and 2 bases respectively, with 18 bases between them. This CDR3 spans 18 amino acids. Germline V CDR1 and CDR2: SGHNT, YYREEE (reference sequence). In DNA form, the CDR3 reads TGTGCCAGCAGCTTGGGTGGGAGCGGGCCAAGGCCCTACAATGAGCAGTTCTTC. This translates into CASSLGGSGPRPYNEQFF.

On this clonotype itself: A much bigger clone sits one base away, suggesting this may be a read error. The J gene is TRBJ2-7, the V gene TRBV20-1, with 11 bases lining up with TRBD2. The V and J ends lost 5 bases and 4 bases, in that order; junction bases with no gene match: 4. Germline values: CDR1 DFQATT, CDR2 SNEGSKA (reference sequence). The CDR3 contains 13 residues. The CDR3 bases are TGCAGTGCTCGACTAGCGGGGTTGTACGAGCAGTACTTC. Translated: CSARLAGLYEQYF.

Note on this clonotype: This CDR3 fails to terminate in the conserved phenylalanine or tryptophan, so it likely reflects a read error. V gene TRBV7-8 combines with J gene TRBJ2-7, with 10 bases matching TRBD2. With V trimmed by 5 bases and J by 5 bases, 6 bases remained unmatched. The CDR3 spans 14 residues. Germline CDR1 and CDR2: SGHVS and FQNEAQ. The CDR3 loop reads CASSPTSGVDEQYI. Here the CDR3 DNA reads TGTGCCAGCAGCCCCACTAGCGGGGTAGACGAGCAGTACATC.

This clonotype was observed at least ten times. The DNA of the CDR3 is TGCGCCAGCAGCTTGGCTATCAGGACAAGGGGGGAGACCCAGTACTTC. This sequence encodes CASSLAIRTRGETQYF. This chain uses TRBV5-1 with TRBJ2-5, with TRBD1 as a possible D gene (6 bases). Between the trimmed V and J ends, which lost 0 bases and 5 bases, there was a span of 17 bases. The CDR3 runs to 16 residues. The germline CDR1 and CDR2 sequences are SGHRS and YFSETQ. Full variable domain (outside the CDR3, taken from reference TRBV5-1 and TRBJ2-5): KAGVTQTPRYLIKTRGQQVTLSCSPISGHRSVSWYQQTPGQGLQFLFEYFSETQRNKGNFPGRFSGRQFSNSRSEMNVSTLELGDSALYLCASSLAIRTRGETQYFGPGTRLLVL.

This clonotype was detected ten times or more. The chain has TRBV12-3 or TRBV12-4 and TRBJ1-5, with D hard to call. Trimming took 2 bases from V and 6 from J, leaving 5 bases between them. The CDR3 is 12 residues long. The CDR3 loop reads CASSLRSQPQHF. The CDR3 bases are TGTGCCAGCAGTTTAAGATCTCAGCCCCAGCATTTT.

This clonotype was seen a handful of times. This rearrangement joins TRBV5-1 to TRBJ1-5; weak D call: TRBD1 (5 bases). V gave up 0 bases and J gave up 5 bases, with 9 bases separating them. CDR1 SGHRS and CDR2 YFSETQ come from the germline V gene. The CDR3 runs 14 residues. The CDR3 protein is CASSLGGEDQPQHF. The CDR3 DNA sequence: TGCGCCAGCAGCTTGGGGGGGGAAGATCAGCCCCAGCATTTT.